These 8 T cell receptor beta chains came from one sample sequenced in a study of response to subunit inactivated influenza vaccine. From the RT-PCR reads, TCRdb called clonotypes with MiXCR, one entry per CDR3 protein. The sample includes 700,000 to 900,000 distinct CDR3 sequences, approximately 21% of them seen just once. The specimen comprised PBMCs from blood, sampled roughly 5 days after vaccination. The receptors were gathered from a man between 45 and 60 years old who received an inactivated influenza vaccine.

This chain uses TRBV4-1 with TRBJ2-2; no clear D. CDR1 is MGHRA, CDR2 YSYEKL, per germline. The V end lost 0 bases, the J end lost 6 bases, and 11 bases lay between the germline ends. The CDR3 covers 15 residues. The CDR3 spells CASSQETLFPGELFF. CDR3 sequence (DNA): TGCGCCAGCAGCCAAGAAACCTTATTCCCCGGGGAGCTGTTTTTT.

The rearrangement joins TRBV12-3 or TRBV12-4 to TRBJ2-7; no reliable D call. The V end lost 3 bases, the J end lost 6 bases, and 9 bases lay between the germline ends. This CDR3 has 12 amino acids. CDR3 bases: TGTGCCAGCAGTTTCATAAAGGGCGAGCAGTACTTC. It codes for CASSFIKGEQYF.

The chain couples TRBV27 to TRBJ2-4; 8 bases fit TRBD2. V gave up 6 bases and J gave up 9 bases; unmatched junction bases: 10. Per germline, CDR1 MNHEY and CDR2 SMNVEV (reference sequence). This CDR3 contains 14 residues. The CDR3 DNA follows: TGTGCCAGCAGCCGGGACGGGAGGGCCGGCATTCAGTACTTC. Translating gives CASSRDGRAGIQYF.

This clonotype was observed a handful of times. J is TRBJ1-2 and V is TRBV5-1; possibly TRBD1 for D (6 bases). The CDR3 contains 13 residues. CDR1 and CDR2 from the germline V gene are SGHRS and YFSETQ. V dropped 4 bases and J dropped 8 bases, with 15 bases sitting between them. The CDR3 region is CASSPTGSDGYTF. CDR3 in DNA: TGCGCCAGCAGCCCCACAGGGTCGGACGGCTACACCTTC.

The chain has TRBV5-1 and TRBJ1-2; tentatively, D is TRBD1 (5 bases). Between the trimmed V and J ends, which lost 0 bases and 2 bases, there was a span of 14 bases. CDR1 and CDR2 from the germline V gene are SGHRS and YFSETQ. The CDR3 is 16 residues long. Here the CDR3 DNA reads TGCGCCAGCAGCTTGGGTCGGGGGACTGCAAACTATGGCTACACCTTC. The encoded protein is CASSLGRGTANYGYTF.

CDR3 residues: CASTIGTEAFF. As DNA, the CDR3 is TGTGCCAGCACCATAGGGACTGAAGCTTTCTTT. The chain couples TRBV6-2 or TRBV6-3 to TRBJ1-1, with D unclear. The V end was cut by 7 bases, the J end by 5 bases, with 8 bases between. In germline, CDR1 is MNHEY, CDR2 SVGEGT. The CDR3 is 11 residues long.

This clonotype has a handful of counts. The gene calls are TRBV4-2 and TRBJ1-2; maybe TRBD1 (6 bases). This CDR3 comprises 15 residues. The germline CDR1 and CDR2 sequences are LGHNA and YNFKEQ. V was clipped by 1 base and J by 5 bases, with 14 bases between them. The CDR3 coding sequence is TGTGCCAGCAGCCAAGGGCAGGGGAAGTTTTATGGCTACACCTTC. Translation gives CASSQGQGKFYGYTF.

In this sample, this clonotype turned up a few times. The CDR3 sequence: CASSLTSGLPSGELFF. The DNA of the CDR3 is TGCGCCAGCAGCTTGACTAGCGGGTTACCGTCCGGGGAGCTGTTTTTT. The rearrangement uses TRBV5-1 and TRBJ2-2; 9 bases line up with TRBD2. J was trimmed by 6 bases and V by 1 base; bases with no gene match: 7. This CDR3 contains 16 residues. CDR1 is SGHRS, CDR2 YFSETQ, per germline.